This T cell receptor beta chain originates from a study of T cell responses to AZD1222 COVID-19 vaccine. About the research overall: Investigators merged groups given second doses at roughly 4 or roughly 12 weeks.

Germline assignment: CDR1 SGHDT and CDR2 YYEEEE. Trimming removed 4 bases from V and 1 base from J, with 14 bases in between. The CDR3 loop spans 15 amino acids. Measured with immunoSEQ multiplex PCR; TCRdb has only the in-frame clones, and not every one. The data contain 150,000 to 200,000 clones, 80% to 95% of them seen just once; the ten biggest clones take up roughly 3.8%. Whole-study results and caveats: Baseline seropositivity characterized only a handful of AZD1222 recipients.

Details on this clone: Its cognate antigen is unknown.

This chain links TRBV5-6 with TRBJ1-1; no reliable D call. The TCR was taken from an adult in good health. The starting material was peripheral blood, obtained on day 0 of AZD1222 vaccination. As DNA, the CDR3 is TGTGCCAGCAGCCTCCCGTGGGAGACGAACACTGAAGCTTTCTTT. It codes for CASSLPWETNTEAFF.